This T cell receptor beta chain was captured in a study of blood T cell repertoires in COVID-19. The table came from immunoSEQ multiplex PCR; TCRdb's copy has only in-frame clones and leaves some out. The data contain roughly 360,000 clones, 80% to 85% of them singletons. Germline V CDR1 and CDR2: SEHNR, FQNEAQ (reference sequence). V lost 3 bases and J lost 5, with 5 bases in between. The length of the CDR3 is 12 residues. The receptor was derived from a woman aged 45-65 years who had recovered from COVID-19. The chain employs TRBV7-9 and TRBJ1-5; D not certain. Sequencing was performed on PBMCs or T cells enriched from blood (not recorded which). The CDR3: CASSFQDQPQHF. The CDR3 DNA is TGTGCCAGCAGCTTCCAGGATCAGCCCCAGCATTTT.